The sample holds one count of the clone carrying this T cell receptor beta chain. In the original analysis: Amplification from reference gene primers served as the basis for estimated nucleated cell counts. Measured with immunoSEQ multiplex PCR; TCRdb has only the in-frame clones, and not every one. V and J calls plus clone size are reproduced from that table; the DNA served to infer D and trimming. The sample holds around 70,000 clones, around 86% seen once. This specimen comes from a study of blood T cell repertoires in COVID-19. As for the study in general: Sites across the United States, Italy and Spain contributed samples from acute and convalescent COVID-19. T cells, B-cell-depleted T cells, or PBMCs provided the cDNA or gDNA that served as material.

V was pared by 1 base and J by 0 bases, with 13 bases between. Germline CDR1 reads MDHEN; CDR2 reads SYDVKM. This CDR3 comprises 17 residues. The source of this sequence is a man aged 45-65 years with active COVID-19. The chain combines TRBV28 with TRBJ2-4; D is uncertain. Material for sequencing was peripheral blood. The CDR3 here is CASSLLGSSGAKNIQYF. The CDR3 DNA reads TGTGCCAGCAGTTTATTGGGCAGCTCCGGAGCCAAAAACATTCAGTACTTC. The entire variable domain, with the rest obtained from reference TRBV28 and TRBJ2-4, is as follows: DVKVTQSSRYLVKRTGEKVFLECVQDMDHENMFWYRQDPGLGLRLIYFSYDVKMKEKGDIPEGYSVSREKKERFSLILESASTNQTSMYLCASSLLGSSGAKNIQYFGAGTRLSVL.